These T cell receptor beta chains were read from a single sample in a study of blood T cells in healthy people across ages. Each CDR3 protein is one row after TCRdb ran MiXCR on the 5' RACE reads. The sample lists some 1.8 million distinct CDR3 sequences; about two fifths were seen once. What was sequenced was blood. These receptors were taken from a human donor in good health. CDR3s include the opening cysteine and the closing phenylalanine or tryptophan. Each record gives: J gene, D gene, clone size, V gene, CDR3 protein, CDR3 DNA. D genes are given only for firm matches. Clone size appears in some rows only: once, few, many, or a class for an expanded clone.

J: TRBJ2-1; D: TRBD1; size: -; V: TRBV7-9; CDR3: CASSGDGQGAPSEYNEQFF; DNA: TGTGCCAGCAGCGGGGATGGACAGGGGGCGCCCTCAGAGTACAATGAGCAGTTCTTC
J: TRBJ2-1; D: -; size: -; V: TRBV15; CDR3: CATSRTMNEQFF; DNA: TGTGCCACCAGCAGGACCATGAATGAGCAGTTCTTC
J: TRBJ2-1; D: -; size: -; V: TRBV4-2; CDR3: CVSSQEAVYNEQFF; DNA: TGTGTCAGCAGCCAAGAAGCAGTTTACAATGAGCAGTTCTTC
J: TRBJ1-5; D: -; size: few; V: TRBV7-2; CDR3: CASSLMGGPQPQHF; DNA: TGTGCCAGCAGCTTAATGGGGGGCCCTCAGCCCCAGCATTTT
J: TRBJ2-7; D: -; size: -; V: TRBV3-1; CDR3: CASSLSGGESEQYF; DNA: TGTGCCAGCAGCCTCAGTGGCGGAGAAAGCGAGCAGTACTTC
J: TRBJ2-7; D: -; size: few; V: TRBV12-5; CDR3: CASGFNRRWEQYF; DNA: TGTGCTAGTGGTTTTAACAGGAGATGGGAGCAGTACTTC
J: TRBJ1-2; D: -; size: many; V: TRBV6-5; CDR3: CASSYSTVRGYTF; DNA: TGTGCCAGCAGTTACTCGACAGTAAGGGGCTACACCTTC
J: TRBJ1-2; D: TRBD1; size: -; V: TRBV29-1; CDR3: CSVEDQGDGGYTF; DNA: TGCAGCGTTGAAGATCAGGGGGACGGAGGCTACACCTTC
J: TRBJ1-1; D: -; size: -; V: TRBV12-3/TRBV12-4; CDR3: CASSQGPTVNTEAFF; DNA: TGTGCCAGCAGCCAGGGCCCCACAGTGAACACTGAAGCTTTCTTT
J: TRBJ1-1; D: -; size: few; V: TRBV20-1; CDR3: CSARPGMNTEAFF; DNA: TGCAGTGCTAGACCAGGGATGAACACTGAAGCTTTCTTT
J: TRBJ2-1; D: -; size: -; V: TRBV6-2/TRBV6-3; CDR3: CASSSTGTLYNEQFF; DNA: TGTGCCAGCAGTTCAACCGGGACGCTTTACAATGAGCAGTTCTTC
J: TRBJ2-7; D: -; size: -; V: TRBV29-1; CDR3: CSVVGRQYEQYF; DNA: TGCAGCGTTGTGGGAAGGCAGTACGAGCAGTACTTC
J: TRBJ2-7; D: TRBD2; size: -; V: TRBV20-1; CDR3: CSARPQNKRGYEQYF; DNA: TGCAGTGCTAGACCCCAGAATAAGCGGGGTTACGAGCAGTACTTC
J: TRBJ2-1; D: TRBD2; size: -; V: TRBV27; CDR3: CASSLGLAGWNEQFF; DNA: TGTGCCAGCAGTTTAGGACTAGCGGGTTGGAATGAGCAGTTCTTC
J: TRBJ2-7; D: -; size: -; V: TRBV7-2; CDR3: CASSLEVRRVYEQYF; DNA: TGTGCCAGCAGCTTAGAAGTGCGAAGGGTCTACGAGCAGTACTTC